A single sample gave rise to the 3 T cell receptor beta chains below, sequenced in a study of cytomegalovirus exposure and HLA in healthy donors. 60 Vbeta and 13 Jbeta primers were used in PCR. Method: immunoSEQ multiplex PCR; TCRdb's copy keeps in-frame clones and lacks some. The sample holds 150,000 to 200,000 clones, roughly 65% seen once. The specimen sequenced was PBMCs. All receptors come from a man between 18 and 29 years old in good health and CMV-seropositive.

The chain uses TRBV5-1 and TRBJ2-3; D might be TRBD1 (5 bases). The germline V and J ends were trimmed by 1 base and 0 bases, with 6 bases remaining between them. The CDR3 totals 14 residues. The germline gives CDR1 SGHRS, CDR2 YFSETQ. As DNA, the CDR3 is TGCGCCAGCAGCTTGCAGGGTAGCACAGATACGCAGTATTTT. This codes for CASSLQGSTDTQYF.

The chain has TRBV6-5 and TRBJ1-2, with TRBD1 identical over 8 bases. V gave up 8 bases and J gave up 3 bases; unmatched junction bases: 5. The CDR3 runs to 13 residues. Germline loops: CDR1 MNHEY, CDR2 SVGAGI. CDR3 sequence reads: CASQAGGDYGYTF. CDR3 DNA: TGTGCCAGCCAAGCAGGGGGCGACTATGGCTACACCTTC.

The chain uses TRBV6-5 and TRBJ1-3, with D perhaps TRBD1 (5 bases). Germline V gene lookup returns CDR1 MNHEY and CDR2 SVGAGI. Trimming cost V 6 bases and J 2 bases, with 5 bases left between them. This CDR3 contains 12 residues. This chain's CDR3 is CASRGPGNTIYF. CDR3 DNA: TGTGCCAGCAGGGGGCCTGGAAACACCATATATTTT.